This T cell receptor (beta chain) derives from a study of immune cell composition in non-small cell lung cancer. Background on the study: Most cases were lung adenocarcinoma or squamous cell carcinoma. Notes on the study in general: Tumour TCR-beta clonality was not significantly tied to smoking pack-years. Squamous carcinomas (75%) more often had tumour-associated clones >0.5% than adenocarcinomas (33%).

Normal lung was taken at the farthest possible site, at least 3 cm from tumour. Note on this clone: Its antigen is currently unknown.

Method: immunoSEQ multiplex PCR; TCRdb's copy keeps in-frame clones and lacks some. The sample records under 3,500 clones, 70% to 75% being singletons. The sequenced sample consisted of non-adjacent lung tissue. This TCR came from a human donor with non-small cell lung cancer.

In DNA, the CDR3 is TGTGCCAGCAGTTCTAGACGGGGTATTTCCTACGAGCAGTACTTC. Its translation is CASSSRRGISYEQYF. The gene calls are TRBV2 and TRBJ2-7; D possibly corresponds to TRBD2 (5 bases). The V end was cut by 5 bases, the J end by 1 base, with 15 bases between. Germline V lookup: CDR1 SNHLY, CDR2 FYNNEI. CDR3 length: 15 amino acids. Together with reference TRBV2 and TRBJ2-7, the CDR3 gives the full variable domain: EPEVTQTPSHQVTQMGQEVILRCVPISNHLYFYWYRQILGQKVEFLVSFYNNEISEKSEIFDDQFSVERPDGSNFTLKIRSTKLEDSAMYFCASSSRRGISYEQYFGPGTRLTVT.